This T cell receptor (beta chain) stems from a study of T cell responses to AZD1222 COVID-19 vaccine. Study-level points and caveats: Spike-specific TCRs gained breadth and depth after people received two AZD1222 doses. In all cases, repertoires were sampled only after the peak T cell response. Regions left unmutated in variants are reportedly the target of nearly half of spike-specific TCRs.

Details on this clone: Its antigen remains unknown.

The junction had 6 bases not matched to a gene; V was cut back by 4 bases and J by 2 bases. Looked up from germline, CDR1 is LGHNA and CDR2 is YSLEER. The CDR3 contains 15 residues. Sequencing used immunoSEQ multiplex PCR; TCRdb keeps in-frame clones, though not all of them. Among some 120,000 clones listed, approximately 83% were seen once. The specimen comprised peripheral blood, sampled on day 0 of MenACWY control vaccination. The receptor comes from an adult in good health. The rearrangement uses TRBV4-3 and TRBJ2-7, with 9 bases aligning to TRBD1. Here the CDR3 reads CASSLFGTGTYEQYF. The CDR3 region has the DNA TGCGCCAGCAGCCTGTTCGGGACAGGGACCTACGAGCAGTACTTC.